This T cell receptor (beta chain) is from a study of T cell repertoires in cytomegalovirus infection. Study summary: HLA-B-restricted CMV epitopes that are well studied, plus recently identified HLA-C-restricted ones, were used by the study. Study results and limitations: HLA-C-restricted TCR beta clonotypes specific for CMV led the ex vivo response. Cumulative frequency of public TCR beta families picked out carriers of CMV plus the relevant HLA.

To note about this clonotype: Its antigen is not known.

One entry per CDR3 protein results from TCRdb running MiXCR on the reads. The data hold 450,000 to 550,000 distinct CDR3 sequences, with about 42% observed a single time. The germline V gene has CDR1 KGHSH and CDR2 LQKENI. The CDR3 runs 17 residues. V dropped 3 bases and J dropped 3; count of bases not matched to a gene: 6. The specimen was cultured PBMCs, collected from culture after CMV antigen stimulation. The source of this sequence is a human donor in good health (CMV status not recorded). Some clones in this sample may be carry-over from other donors' samples. J is TRBJ2-3 and V is TRBV18; 13 positions match TRBD2. This CDR3 reads CASSPSLAGGPTDTQYF. In DNA, the CDR3 is TGTGCCAGCTCACCCTCACTAGCGGGGGGGCCAACAGATACGCAGTATTTT.